These 5 T cell receptor beta chains were sequenced from one sample in a study of shared clonotypes between healthy human individuals. Measured with immunoSEQ multiplex PCR; TCRdb has only the in-frame clones, and not every one. The sample carries 2 million to 3 million clones, approximately 93% recorded once. What was sequenced was naive CD4+ T cells from PBMCs. The subset: CD45RA+ positively selected. These receptors all stem from a man younger than 35 in good health. Some clones in this sample may be carry-over from other donors' samples.

The chain recombines TRBV6-1 with TRBJ1-2; a possible D gene is TRBD1 (5 bases). CDR1 MNHNS and CDR2 SASEGT come from the germline V gene. V dropped 4 bases and J dropped 8 bases, with 23 bases sitting between them. The CDR3 sequence is 16 residues long. The CDR3, as DNA: TGTGCCAGCAGTGGTGGGGCGGGGTTTTTCCTGGTGGGCTACACCTTC. Translating it yields CASSGGAGFFLVGYTF.

V gene TRBV9 combines with J gene TRBJ1-1, with TRBD1 identical over 7 bases. Germline CDR1 reads SGDLS; CDR2 reads YYNGEE. V was clipped by 2 bases and J by 0 bases; unmatched bases: 7. This CDR3 contains 16 residues. The CDR3 region is CASSVLGQSMNTEAFF. In DNA, the CDR3 is TGTGCCAGCAGCGTGTTGGGACAGAGCATGAACACTGAAGCTTTCTTT. The full variable domain, completed using reference TRBV9 and TRBJ1-1, is DSGVTQTPKHLITATGQRVTLRCSPRSGDLSVYWYQQSLDQGLQFLIQYYNGEERAKGNILERFSAQQFPDLHSELNLSSLELGDSALYFCASSVLGQSMNTEAFFGQGTRLTVV.

The chain links TRBV6-4 to TRBJ2-1, with D possibly TRBD2 on 6 matching bases. Germline V gene sequence: CDR1 MRHNA, CDR2 SNTAGT. V was clipped by 4 bases and J by 2 bases, with 12 bases between them. There are 15 residues in the CDR3. The CDR3 DNA follows: TGTGCCAGCAGTGTGGAGCGGGCGGCCTACAATGAGCAGTTCTTC. Protein: CASSVERAAYNEQFF.

This chain connects TRBV19 to TRBJ1-1; D perhaps matches TRBD1 (6 bases). The germline V and J ends were trimmed by 9 bases and 1 base, with 15 bases remaining between them. The CDR3 contains 14 residues. In germline, CDR1 is LNHDA, CDR2 SQIVND (reference sequence). CDR3 amino acids: CARGGDGRNTEAFF. CDR3 bases: TGTGCCAGAGGGGGGGACGGGCGGAACACTGAAGCTTTCTTT.

This clone came up a few times. The chain recombines TRBV28 with TRBJ1-5; 8 bases align to TRBD1. V was clipped by 6 bases and J by 4 bases; unmatched bases: 8. The CDR3 sequence is 15 residues long. CDR1 is MDHEN and CDR2 is SYDVKM in the germline V gene. CDR3 coding DNA: TGTGCCAGCAGCGCGGGGCAGGGGGCTAATCAGCCCCAGCATTTT. It translates to CASSAGQGANQPQHF.